These 20 T cell receptor beta chains share one sample of origin, sequenced in a study of T cells in Graves' hyperthyroidism and ophthalmopathy. What was amplified from RNA transcripts were TCR beta CDR3 regions. Primed by the HTBI set, a first-round RT-PCR was run on the TCR CDR3. TCRdb re-called the multiplex PCR reads with MiXCR, one entry per CDR3 protein. The sample has some 300,000 distinct CDR3 sequences; roughly 13% are singletons. Material for sequencing was blood. Receptors were obtained from a woman between 40 and 55 years old with Graves' hyperthyroidism.

This clonotype occurred many times. The V and J genes are TRBV3-1 and TRBJ1-1, with D unresolved. The V end lost 4 bases, the J end lost 0 bases, and 9 bases lay between the germline ends. The CDR3 is 14 amino acids. CDR1 and CDR2 (germline): LGHDT, YNNKEL (reference sequence). For the CDR3, the DNA is TGTGCCAGCAGCCCACGGTCTATGAACACTGAAGCTTTCTTT. Its translation: CASSPRSMNTEAFF.

The V call is TRBV5-6, the J call TRBJ2-5; 8 positions agree with TRBD1. Germline lookup yields CDR1 SGHDT and CDR2 YYEEEE. Losses at the gene ends were 5 bases for V and 5 bases for J; bases not matched to a gene: 14. There are 16 residues in the CDR3. The CDR3 sequence is CASSFATGTGGETQYF. CDR3 in DNA: TGTGCCAGCAGTTTTGCAACCGGGACAGGTGGGGAGACCCAGTACTTC. Together with reference TRBV5-6 and TRBJ2-5, the CDR3 gives the full variable domain: DAGVTQSPTHLIKTRGQQVTLRCSPKSGHDTVSWYQQALGQGPQFIFQYYEEEERQRGNFPDRFSGHQFPNYSSELNVNALLLGDSALYLCASSFATGTGGETQYFGPGTRLLVL.

The count of this clonotype is one. This sequence may be a read error, since a much larger clone differs from it by one base. The V gene is TRBV5-1, the J gene TRBJ1-2; D gene uncertain. The CDR3 is 14 residues long. Germline loops: CDR1 SGHRS, CDR2 YFSETQ. The CDR3 DNA follows: TGCGCCGGCAGCTTGGTAGGTGGCGGAGATGGCTACACCTTC. It codes for CAGSLVGGGDGYTF.

This clonotype was observed many times. The V and J genes are TRBV20-1 and TRBJ1-3; the D is unclear. The CDR3 covers 14 residues. Germline V gives CDR1 DFQATT, CDR2 SNEGSKA (reference sequence). V lost 1 base and J lost 0, with 7 bases in between. The DNA for the CDR3 is TGCAGTGCTAGAGCGGCAAACTCTGGAAACACCATATATTTT. Translating gives CSARAANSGNTIYF.

The genes are TRBV5-1 and TRBJ1-1, with 7 bases lining up with TRBD1. Germline V CDR1 and CDR2: SGHRS, YFSETQ. This CDR3 is built from 15 residues. Trimming cost V 2 bases and J 4 bases; bases outside gene matches: 8. The CDR3, as DNA: TGCGCCAGCAGCTTCGAAGGGGGCCGGGGCACTGAAGCTTTCTTT. This gives the protein CASSFEGGRGTEAFF.

This clonotype was seen many times. The rearrangement links TRBV30 to TRBJ1-2, with D unresolved. CDR1 is GTSNPN and CDR2 is SVGIG in the germline V gene (reference sequence). Trimming removed 2 bases at V and 3 bases at J, with 10 bases between. This CDR3 spans 13 amino acids. As DNA, the CDR3 is TGTGCCTGGAGTACTCATAGTTACTATGGCTACACCTTC. Translation: CAWSTHSYYGYTF.

This clonotype was found many times. The chain uses TRBV11-2 and TRBJ2-1; 8 bases map to TRBD2. CDR1 is SGHAT, CDR2 FQNNGV, per germline. The CDR3 runs to 17 residues. The J segment lost 3 bases and the V segment lost 4 bases, leaving 11 bases of the junction unmatched. In nucleotides, the CDR3 is TGTGCCAGCAGCTCTTTGTCCGGGACTAGGGTCTACAATGAGCAGTTCTTC. This sequence encodes CASSSLSGTRVYNEQFF.

The V gene is TRBV6-5, the J gene TRBJ1-1; D remains unclear. The CDR3 contains 14 residues. CDR1 and CDR2 from the germline V gene are MNHEY and SVGAGI. V lost 1 base to trimming and J lost 4 bases, with 10 bases between them. The CDR3 nucleotides are TGTGCCAGCAGTTACTTGACGGGATTCACTGAAGCTTTCTTT. Translation: CASSYLTGFTEAFF.

At least ten counts were recorded for this clonotype. This chain uses TRBV19 with TRBJ1-2; weak D call: TRBD1 (6 bases). CDR1 and CDR2 from the germline V gene are LNHDA and SQIVND (reference sequence). The CDR3 runs to 13 residues. V shed 4 bases and J shed 8 bases, with 14 bases lying between them. CDR3 sequence: CASSTLQGNGYTF. DNA for the CDR3: TGTGCCAGTAGTACTCTACAGGGAAACGGCTACACCTTC.

On this clonotype: A much larger clone lies a single base off, so this may be a read error. The rearrangement links TRBV29-1 to TRBJ1-2; D call uncertain. Germline V gene lookup returns CDR1 SQVTM and CDR2 ANQGSEA. V was pared by 3 bases and J by 9 bases, with 11 bases between. The CDR3 is made up of 11 amino acids. CDR3 DNA: TGCAGCGTTGAGTCACAATGGAGCTACACCTTC. It specifies CSVESQWSYTF.

This rearrangement joins TRBV28 to TRBJ2-7; maybe TRBD2 (6 bases). The CDR3 covers 15 residues. Germline V gene sequence: CDR1 MDHEN, CDR2 SYDVKM. V shed 5 bases and J shed 2 bases, with 16 bases lying between them. The CDR3, as DNA: TGTGCCAGCAGTCCCGGGAGTAGCGGACCCTACGAGCAGTACTTC. Residues: CASSPGSSGPYEQYF.

The genes are TRBV7-8 and TRBJ2-3; 11 bases are a match to TRBD2. The CDR3 extends over 17 amino acids. Germline values: CDR1 SGHVS, CDR2 FQNEAQ. V was pared by 3 bases and J by 0 bases, with 5 bases of the junction left unmatched. The CDR3 DNA reads TGTGCCAGCAGCTTTTGGACTAGCGGGTATAGCACAGATACGCAGTATTTT. Translation: CASSFWTSGYSTDTQYF.

Many counts were recorded for this clonotype. The genes are TRBV20-1 and TRBJ2-3; TRBD2 aligns across 7 bases. Germline loops: CDR1 DFQATT, CDR2 SNEGSKA (reference sequence). The trim removed 4 bases at V and 3 bases at J, leaving 7 bases unmatched. The CDR3 sequence is 14 residues long. The CDR3 protein is CSANKRGWTDTQYF. The CDR3 DNA is TGCAGTGCTAATAAGCGGGGATGGACAGATACGCAGTATTTT.

This clonotype has at least ten counts. The chain is built from TRBV7-9 and TRBJ2-1; either TRBD1 or TRBD2 may fit D (5 bases each). The germline V and J ends were trimmed by 3 bases and 5 bases, with 11 bases remaining between them. Germline V gene lookup returns CDR1 SEHNR and CDR2 FQNEAQ (reference sequence). There are 14 residues in the CDR3. The CDR3 DNA reads as TGTGCCAGCAGCTTCAACCGGGGACACAATGAGCAGTTCTTC. Residues: CASSFNRGHNEQFF.

This clonotype occurred many times. This chain uses TRBV7-9 with TRBJ1-6, with a tentative D call TRBD1 (5 bases). The germline V and J ends were trimmed by 5 bases and 8 bases, with 28 bases remaining between them. The CDR3 spans 19 residues. Germline V gene lookup returns CDR1 SEHNR and CDR2 FQNEAQ (reference sequence). CDR3 amino acids: CASSQGPDRDPGLYSPLHF. In nucleotides, the CDR3 is TGTGCCAGCAGCCAAGGGCCGGACCGAGACCCAGGGCTATATTCACCCCTCCACTTT. Looking up the rest from reference TRBV7-9 and TRBJ1-6 gives the full variable domain: DTGVSQNPRHKITKRGQNVTFRCDPISEHNRLYWYRQTLGQGPEFLTYFQNEAQLEKSRLLSDRFSAERPKGSFSTLEIQRTEQGDSAMYLCASSQGPDRDPGLYSPLHFGNGTRLTVT.

This clonotype has a count of ten or more. The J gene is TRBJ2-1, the V gene TRBV7-3; the D gene is possibly TRBD2 (5 bases). The germline CDR1 and CDR2 sequences are SGHTA and FQGTGA. The CDR3 contains 15 residues. Trimming removed 2 bases from V and 2 bases from J, with 10 bases in between. The CDR3 sequence: CASSLETTPYNEQFF. Written as DNA, the CDR3 is TGTGCCAGCAGCTTAGAGACTACTCCCTACAATGAGCAGTTCTTC. Based on the CDR3 plus reference TRBV7-3 and TRBJ2-1, the full variable domain is GAGVSQTPSNKVTEKGKYVELRCDPISGHTALYWYRQSLGQGPEFLIYFQGTGAADDSGLPNDRFFAVRPEGSVSTLKIQRTERGDSAVYLCASSLETTPYNEQFFGPGTRLTVL.

This clonotype was counted a few times. This may come from a read error, since a much larger clone is one base off. The gene calls are TRBV2 and TRBJ2-4; no firm D call. The CDR3 is 14 residues long. From germline, CDR1 is SNHLY and CDR2 FYNNEI. V dropped 0 bases and J dropped 0 bases, with 3 bases sitting between them. The CDR3 region is CASSEALAKNIQYF. CDR3 bases: TGTGCCAGCAGTGAAGCACTAGCCAAAAACATTCAGTACTTC.

This clonotype has at least ten counts. The chain combines TRBV3-1 with TRBJ2-1; 12 bases are shared with TRBD2. Looked up from germline, CDR1 is LGHDT and CDR2 is YNNKEL (reference sequence). The CDR3 length is 18 residues. The V segment lost 0 bases and the J segment 1 base; nucleotides outside the gene matches: 4. Here the CDR3 DNA reads TGTGCCAGCAGCCAAGAGGGGACTAGCGGGCCATCCTACAATGAGCAGTTCTTC. It specifies CASSQEGTSGPSYNEQFF.

This clonotype was seen many times. The chain links TRBV4-1 to TRBJ2-5, with D possibly being TRBD1 or TRBD2 (5 bases each). CDR3 length: 16 amino acids. Trimming pared 4 bases from V and 1 base from J, leaving 16 bases between. Germline lookup yields CDR1 MGHRA and CDR2 YSYEKL. The CDR3 DNA sequence: TGCGCCAGCAGCCCCTACGGAGGTCAGGGCCAAGAGACCCAGTACTTC. This codes for CASSPYGGQGQETQYF.

This clonotype was seen repeatedly, ten times or more. The chain carries TRBV28 and TRBJ2-1; 7 bases are a match to TRBD2. Unmatched junction bases numbered 7, after V lost 7 bases and J lost 4 bases. The CDR3 runs to 14 residues. In germline, CDR1 is MDHEN, CDR2 SYDVKM. CDR3 nucleotide sequence: TGTGCCAGCACGGGACTACCTCGTTACAATGAGCAGTTCTTC. Translating it yields CASTGLPRYNEQFF. Complete variable domain (other parts from reference TRBV28 and TRBJ2-1): DVKVTQSSRYLVKRTGEKVFLECVQDMDHENMFWYRQDPGLGLRLIYFSYDVKMKEKGDIPEGYSVSREKKERFSLILESASTNQTSMYLCASTGLPRYNEQFFGPGTRLTVL.